What follows are 3 T cell receptor beta chains derived from one specimen sequenced in a study of T cell responses to AZD1222 COVID-19 vaccine. Repertoires were generated with immunoSEQ multiplex PCR, while TCRdb's copy carries only in-frame clones and drops some. The table records 150,000 to 200,000 clones, 90% of them present only once. This material consisted of peripheral blood, taken 28 days after the second dose of the MenACWY control vaccine. These receptors all stem from an adult who received the MenACWY meningococcal vaccine as a control.

The rearrangement links TRBV5-1 to TRBJ1-2, with D hard to call. Germline CDR1 reads SGHRS; CDR2 reads YFSETQ. This CDR3 comprises 14 residues. Trimming stripped 3 bases from V and 4 bases from J, with 13 bases between. CDR3 residues: CASSSSADGYGYTF. The DNA of the CDR3 is TGCGCCAGCAGCTCCTCCGCGGACGGCTATGGCTACACCTTC.

Notes on this clone: Mismatch with germline at one junction end may stem from a read error. This chain connects TRBV12-3 or TRBV12-4 to TRBJ2-2, with D possibly being TRBD2 (5 bases). The CDR3 sequence is 13 residues long. The CDR3, as DNA: TGTGCCAGCAGTGTAGCGCTTACCGGGGAGCTGTTTTTT. It encodes CASSVALTGELFF.

The V and J genes are TRBV5-1 and TRBJ1-2; 8 bases line up with TRBD1. The CDR3 has 15 residues. J gave up 4 bases and V 0 bases, and 5 bases lay outside the gene matches. The germline CDR1 and CDR2 sequences are SGHRS and YFSETQ. CDR3 loop: CASSLDPGGGYGYTF. Here the CDR3 DNA reads TGCGCCAGCAGCTTGGACCCAGGGGGCGGCTATGGCTACACCTTC.